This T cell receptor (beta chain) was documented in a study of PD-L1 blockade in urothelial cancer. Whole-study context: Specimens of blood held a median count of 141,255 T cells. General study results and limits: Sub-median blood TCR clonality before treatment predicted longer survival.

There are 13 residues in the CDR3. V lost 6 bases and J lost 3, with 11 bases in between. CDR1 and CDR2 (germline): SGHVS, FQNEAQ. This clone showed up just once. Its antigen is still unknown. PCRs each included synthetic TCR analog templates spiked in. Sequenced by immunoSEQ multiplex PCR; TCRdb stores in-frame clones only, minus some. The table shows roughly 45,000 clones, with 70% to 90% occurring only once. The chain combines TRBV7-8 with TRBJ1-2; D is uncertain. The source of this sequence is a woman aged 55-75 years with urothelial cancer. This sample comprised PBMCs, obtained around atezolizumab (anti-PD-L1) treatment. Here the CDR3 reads CASSVAGYYGYTF. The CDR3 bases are TGTGCCAGCAGTGTTGCGGGTTACTATGGCTACACCTTC.